This T cell receptor (beta chain) was profiled in a study of blood T cell repertoires in COVID-19. At the level of the study: Sample material is recorded as cDNA or gDNA derived from T cells, B-cell-depleted T cells, or PBMCs.

Produced via immunoSEQ multiplex PCR; TCRdb's table is partial and in-frame only. The repertoire holds fewer than 300,000 clones, with around 85% as singletons. Participants were aged roughly 18 to 89 years from around 25 US areas. Allocation to cohorts depended on clinical history reported by the participants. This CDR3 has 15 residues. With V trimmed by 3 bases and J by 2 bases, 7 bases remained unmatched. The germline V gene encodes CDR1 SGHTA and CDR2 FQGNSA. The receptor was isolated from a woman in her fifties or sixties who had recovered from COVID-19. What was sequenced was PBMCs or T cells enriched from blood (not recorded which). This chain joins TRBV7-2 and TRBJ2-7; 7 bases fit TRBD1. In nucleotides, the CDR3 is TGTGCCAGCAGCTTGGCCGGGACAGAGACCTACGAGCAGTACTTC. It is translated as CASSLAGTETYEQYF.